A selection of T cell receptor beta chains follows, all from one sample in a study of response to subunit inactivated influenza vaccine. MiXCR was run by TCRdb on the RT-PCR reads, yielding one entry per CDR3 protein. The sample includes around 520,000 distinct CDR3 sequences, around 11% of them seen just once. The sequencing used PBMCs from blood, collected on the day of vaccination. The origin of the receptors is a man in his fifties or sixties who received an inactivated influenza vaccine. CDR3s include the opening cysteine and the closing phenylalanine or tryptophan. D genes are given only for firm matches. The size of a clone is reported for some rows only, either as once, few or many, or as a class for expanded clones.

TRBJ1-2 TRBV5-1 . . TGCGCCAGCAGCTTGGAATGGGGCGCGAGGGGTGGCTACACCTTC CASSLEWGARGGYTF
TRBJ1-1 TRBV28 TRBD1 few TGTGCCAGCAGTTATACCCCGGGCAGGGGGCCGAACACTGAAGCTTTCTTT CASSYTPGRGPNTEAFF
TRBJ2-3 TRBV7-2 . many TGTGCCAGCAGCTTAGGGACCTCCAGGGCGGCAGATACGCAGTATTTT CASSLGTSRAADTQYF
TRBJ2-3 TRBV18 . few TGTGCCAGCTCACCTCTATCTCGCACAGATACGCAGTATTTT CASSPLSRTDTQYF
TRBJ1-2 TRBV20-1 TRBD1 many TGCAGTGCTAGACCTCATACAGGGGACTATGGCTACACCTTC CSARPHTGDYGYTF
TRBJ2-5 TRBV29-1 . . TGCAGCGTTGAAGGACCTGGTTGGGGGTCGGAGGAGACCCAGTACTTC CSVEGPGWGSEETQYF
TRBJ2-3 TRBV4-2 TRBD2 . TGTGCCAGCAGCCAAAGACTAGCGGACACAGATACGCAGTATTTT CASSQRLADTDTQYF
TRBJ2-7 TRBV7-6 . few TGTGCCAGCAGCAAAGGAAACTACGAGCAGTACTTC CASSKGNYEQYF
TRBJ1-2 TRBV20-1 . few TGCAGTGCTGAAATCCAGGGGTGGAACTATGGCTACACCTTC CSAEIQGWNYGYTF
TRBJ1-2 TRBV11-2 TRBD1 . TGTGCCAGCAGCTTAGGGGACAGTGCCTTTGAGGACTATGGCTACACCTTC CASSLGDSAFEDYGYTF
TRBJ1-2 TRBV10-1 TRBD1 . TGCGCCAGCAGTGGGGGACAGGGGGCGAAATTCAACGGCTACACCTTC CASSGGQGAKFNGYTF
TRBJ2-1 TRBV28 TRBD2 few TGTGCCAGCAGCCTAGGGTCTAGCGGACCGTCCTACAATGAGCAGTTCTTC CASSLGSSGPSYNEQFF
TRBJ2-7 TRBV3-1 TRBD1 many TGTGCCAGCAGCCAAGAATTTGTACGGGACAGGCCCTACGAGCAGTACTTC CASSQEFVRDRPYEQYF
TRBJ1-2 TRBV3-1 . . TGTGCCAGGGGGACGTACCGGGGCTATGGCTACACCTTC CARGTYRGYGYTF
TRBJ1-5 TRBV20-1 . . TGCAGTGCTAGAGACATCACAAATCCAAGCAATCAGCCCCAGCATTTT CSARDITNPSNQPQHF
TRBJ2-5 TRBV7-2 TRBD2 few TGTGCCAGCAGCTTATTTGGTGGCGGGGGAGAGACCCAGTACTTC CASSLFGGGGETQYF
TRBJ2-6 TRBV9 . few TGTGCCAGCAGCGTAGCTACACCTGCTAGCTCTGGGGCCAACGTCCTGACTTTC CASSVATPASSGANVLTF
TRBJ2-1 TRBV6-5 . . TGTGCCAGCAGTTACGGAGTCCGGACCCCGGGGAATGAGCAGTTCTTC CASSYGVRTPGNEQFF
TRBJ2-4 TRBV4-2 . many TGTGCCAGCAGCCAAGATCTGCTTCTGACCAAAAACATTCAGTACTTC CASSQDLLLTKNIQYF